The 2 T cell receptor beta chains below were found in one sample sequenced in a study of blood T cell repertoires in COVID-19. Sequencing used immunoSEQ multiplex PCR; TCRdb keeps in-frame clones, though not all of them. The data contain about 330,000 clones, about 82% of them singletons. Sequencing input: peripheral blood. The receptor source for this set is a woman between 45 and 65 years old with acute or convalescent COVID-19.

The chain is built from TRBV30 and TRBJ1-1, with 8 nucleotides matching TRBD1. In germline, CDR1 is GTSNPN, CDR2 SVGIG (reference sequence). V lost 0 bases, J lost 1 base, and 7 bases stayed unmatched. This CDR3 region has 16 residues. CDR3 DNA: TGTGCCTGGAGTGTCCTTGACAGGGGACAGAACACTGAAGCTTTCTTT. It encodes CAWSVLDRGQNTEAFF.

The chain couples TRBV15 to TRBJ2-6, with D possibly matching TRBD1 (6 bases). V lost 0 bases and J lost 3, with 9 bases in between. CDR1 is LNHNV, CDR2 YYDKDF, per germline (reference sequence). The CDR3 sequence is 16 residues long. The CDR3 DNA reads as TGTGCCACCAGCAGAGATCAAGGGGGTGGGGCCAACGTCCTGACTTTC. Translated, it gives CATSRDQGGGANVLTF.